This T cell receptor beta chain was captured in a study of blood T cell repertoires in COVID-19. This clone was seen a few times. Original methodology: Estimation of nucleated cell counts was performed using reference gene primer amplification. Generated by immunoSEQ multiplex PCR, the TCRdb table keeps only in-frame clones and is missing some. Clone size and V and J calls were adopted from that table, with D and trimming inferred from the DNA. The sample consists of roughly 200,000 clones, around 83% of them appearing once. The sequenced sample was PBMCs or T cells enriched from blood (not recorded which). The receptor was isolated from a woman under 40 who had been exposed to COVID-19.

CDR3 residues: CASSQHRGNTIYF. The CDR3 DNA sequence: TGTGCCAGTAGTCAGCACAGGGGAAACACCATATATTTT. The chain couples TRBV19 to TRBJ1-3, with a possible D match to TRBD1 (5 bases). Between the trimmed V and J ends, which lost 5 bases and 4 bases, there was a span of 9 bases. Per germline, CDR1 LNHDA and CDR2 SQIVND (reference sequence). This CDR3 region has 13 residues. The entire variable domain, with the rest obtained from reference TRBV19 and TRBJ1-3, is as follows: DGGITQSPKYLFRKEGQNVTLSCEQNLNHDAMYWYRQDPGQGLRLIYYSQIVNDFQKGDIAEGYSVSREKKESFPLTVTSAQKNPTAFYLCASSQHRGNTIYFGEGSWLTVV.